One T cell receptor beta chain is described in this entry. Its recognized antigen is unknown. No base quality values were provided; no much bigger clone lies one nucleotide off. Donors were healthy HIV-negative adults with no recently reported acute infections or vaccinations. Every donor was a Caucasian adult residing in Nashville, Tennessee, USA. CD4+ T cells were enriched by magnetic negative selection; naive cells were then positively selected on CD45RA, and the negative fraction formed the memory subset. Blood was obtained by leukapheresis, after which PBMCs were separated by Ficoll-Histopaque density gradient centrifugation and cryopreserved in liquid nitrogen vapor phase. Analytical flow cytometry was used to check the purity and quantity of each magnetically sorted T cell population. From each sorted fraction, genomic DNA was isolated and quantified by UV absorbance on a Nanodrop 2000c. The CDR3 has 13 amino acids, counting the end cysteine and phenylalanine. This entry keeps only the CDR3 DNA: 39 bases, framed from base 1. The trim is 4 bases for V and 6 bases for J, with a gap of 12 bases between the germline ends. Taken from the germline V gene, the CDR1 and CDR2 loops are SGHTA and FQGNSA.

TCR CDR3 regions were amplified from genomic DNA by multiplex PCR using the deep immunoSEQ assay. Genomic DNA extracted from each cell subset was distributed evenly over all wells of several immunoSEQ 96-well plates, and each plate served as one replicate. For sorted subsets, each replicate PCR was loaded with 200 ng genomic DNA, equivalent to 32,000 or so T cell genomes. Purified libraries were quantified with a Qubit 3.0 fluorometer, sized on a Bioanalyzer 2100, and re-quantified with the KAPA Library Quantification kit. Every immunoSEQ 96-well plate was sequenced on a separate single-read 150-cycle Illumina NextSeq 550 flow cell. In the authors' own workflow: Because the immunoSEQ output held only junctional sequences and lacked quality scores, the filtering could not match the filtering applied to full-length reads. Sequences were annotated with PyIR, a Python wrapper for IgBLAST v1.9, using IMGT germline references to assign V/J genes and CDR3. Reads with weak V/J assignments (E-value above 1e-6), missing CDR3, stop codons, out-of-frame junctions, or ambiguous translated residues were removed. V3J clonotypes were defined as sequences sharing an identical inferred V gene, J gene, and CDR3 amino acid sequence. Percentage overlap between repertoires was computed as shared unique clonotypes divided by the size of the smaller repertoire. RTK rarefaction, the Chao1 estimator, and Recon v2.1 estimates of unobserved clonotypes were used to assess repertoire richness. Generation probabilities were computed with OLGA for all TCRbeta clonotypes obtained by the gDNA method from a handful of donors. Drawn from immuneACCESS, this table holds only the in-frame rearrangements with V and J called that TCRdb kept. Clones are partly lost; checked studies trace under half to an unresolved V gene and leave the rest unexplained. Clonal size and the V and J genes are those of that table, whereas D and trimming came from the DNA. This sample gives roughly 500,000 clones in total; roughly 95% of them show up just once. The ten largest clones take up approximately 0.067% of the sample.

This specimen belongs to a study of shared clonotypes between healthy human individuals (dated by TCRdb to between 2020 and 2021). General notes on the study: The cohort comprised a couple of women and three men aged 18 to 49 years. For each donor, CD4 naive and CD4 memory were each run on three plates, CD8 naive on two plates, and CD8 memory on one plate. To estimate repertoire size and how much clonotypes are shared between individuals, the study performed deep sequencing of blood TCR repertoires from a handful of healthy adults. To increase sequencing depth and limit assay-specific biases, different laboratories used diverse techniques to prepare libraries and sequence TCR repertoires. Each donor's leukapheresis produced roughly between about 0.9 and 9.5 billion PBMCs. Study-wide findings and limitations: Compared with non-shared clonotypes, the clonotypes found in all four sorted-subset donors had higher generation probabilities. Across four donors, approximately 4.9% of naive CD4, roughly 3.8% of naive CD8, 2.3% of memory CD4, and around 0.4% of memory CD8 clonotypes were shared. Because the study included a small number of donors, the genetic and exposure-history diversity represented was limited. Pairwise subsampling indicated that sequencing depth was expected to affect the degree of clonotype sharing among donors. Estimated clonotype richness was generally larger for naive than for memory subsets. Sampling was restricted to blood, and TCR repertoires in tissues likely differ from the TCR repertoires found in blood. Even with the large sequencing depth, rarefaction of the sorted-subset datasets indicated that sequencing was incomplete.

The TCR was taken from a woman in her thirties in good health. The sample was naive CD4+ T cells sorted from blood. In the paper's terms, the cell subset or site label means: CD45RA+ positively selected. Here the chain combines TRBV7-2 and TRBJ1-1, with TRBD1 perhaps the D gene, on 5 matching bases. The DNA sequence is given as TGTGCCAGCAGCTCCCCGGGACGGGCTGAAGCTTTCTTT. This yields the protein CASSSPGRAEAFF.